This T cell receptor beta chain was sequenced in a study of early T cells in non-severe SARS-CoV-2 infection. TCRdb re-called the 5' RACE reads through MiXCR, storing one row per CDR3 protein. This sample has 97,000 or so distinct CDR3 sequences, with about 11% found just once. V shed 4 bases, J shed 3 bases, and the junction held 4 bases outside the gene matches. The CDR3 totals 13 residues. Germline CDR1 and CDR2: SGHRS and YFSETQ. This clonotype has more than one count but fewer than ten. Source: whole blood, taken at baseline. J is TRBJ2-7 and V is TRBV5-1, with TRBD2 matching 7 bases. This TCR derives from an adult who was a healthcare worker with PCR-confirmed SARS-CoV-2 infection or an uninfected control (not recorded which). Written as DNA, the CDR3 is TGCGCCAGCAGCGCGGGACTAAACTACGAGCAGTACTTC. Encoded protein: CASSAGLNYEQYF.